These T cell receptor beta chains were read from a single sample in a study of cytomegalovirus exposure and HLA in healthy donors. Produced via immunoSEQ multiplex PCR; TCRdb's table is partial and in-frame only. Counted here are some 90,000 clones, more than 65% occurring once; the ten biggest clones make up roughly 2.5%. The sequenced material came from PBMCs. All receptors come from a man younger than 45 in good health and CMV-seronegative. CDR3s include the opening cysteine and the closing phenylalanine or tryptophan. A D gene is named only where the DNA matches it firmly. Where a row states a size, it is once, few, many or the class of an expanded clone; other rows omit it.

few | TRBJ2-3 | - | TRBV11-2 | TGTGCCAGCAGCTTAGCCGGGGTAGATACGCAGTATTTT | CASSLAGVDTQYF
- | TRBJ1-4 | - | TRBV12-5 | TGTGCTAGTGGTTTTGCTCAGGATAATGAAAAACTGTTTTTT | CASGFAQDNEKLFF
- | TRBJ1-4 | - | TRBV7-2 | TGTGCCAGCAGCCCCCGGGACAACATAAAAAAACTGTTTTTT | CASSPRDNIKKLFF
once | TRBJ1-4 | - | TRBV20-1 | TGCAGTGCCAGAGGAAAGGACAAGCCTAGTTTT | CSARGKDKPSF
- | TRBJ1-6 | - | TRBV5-1 | TGCGCCAGCAGCCCGACAGTTCTCGGTAATTCACCCCTCCACTTT | CASSPTVLGNSPLHF
- | TRBJ2-3 | - | TRBV4-3 | TGCGCCAGCAGCCAAGATCTCGGCGGTGGCTCAGATACGCAGTATTTT | CASSQDLGGGSDTQYF
- | TRBJ2-7 | TRBD1 | TRBV18 | TGTGCCAGCTCACCCATAGGACAGGGCTACGAGCAGTACTTC | CASSPIGQGYEQYF
- | TRBJ1-1 | TRBD1 | TRBV10-1 | TGCGCCAGCAGCGAATTCCGGGACAGCACTGAAGCTTTCTTT | CASSEFRDSTEAFF
- | TRBJ1-1 | - | TRBV7-9 | TGTTCCAGCAGCTTATCTCGGGGTATGGCTTTCTTT | CSSSLSRGMAFF
- | TRBJ1-2 | - | TRBV18 | TGTGCCAGCTCACTGGAATCGGCCCAGACATATGGCTACACCTTC | CASSLESAQTYGYTF
- | TRBJ1-1 | - | TRBV30 | TGTGCCTGGACAGGGGCTAGGAACACTGAAGCTTTCTTT | CAWTGARNTEAFF